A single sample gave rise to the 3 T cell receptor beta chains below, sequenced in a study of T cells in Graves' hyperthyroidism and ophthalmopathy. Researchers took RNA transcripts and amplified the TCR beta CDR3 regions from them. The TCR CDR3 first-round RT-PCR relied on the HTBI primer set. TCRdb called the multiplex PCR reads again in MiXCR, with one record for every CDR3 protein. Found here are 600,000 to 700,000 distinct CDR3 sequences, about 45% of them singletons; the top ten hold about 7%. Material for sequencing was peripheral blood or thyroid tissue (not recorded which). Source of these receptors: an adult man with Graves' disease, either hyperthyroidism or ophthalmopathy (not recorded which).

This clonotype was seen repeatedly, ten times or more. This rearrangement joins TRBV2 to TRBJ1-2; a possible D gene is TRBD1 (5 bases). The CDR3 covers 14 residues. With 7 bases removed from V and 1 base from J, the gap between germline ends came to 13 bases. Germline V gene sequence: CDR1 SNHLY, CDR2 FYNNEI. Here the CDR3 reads CASIPSGVNYGYTF. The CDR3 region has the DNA TGTGCCAGCATTCCCTCGGGGGTTAACTATGGCTACACCTTC. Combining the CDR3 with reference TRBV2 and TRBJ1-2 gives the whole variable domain EPEVTQTPSHQVTQMGQEVILRCVPISNHLYFYWYRQILGQKVEFLVSFYNNEISEKSEIFDDQFSVERPDGSNFTLKIRSTKLEDSAMYFCASIPSGVNYGYTFGSGTRLTVV.

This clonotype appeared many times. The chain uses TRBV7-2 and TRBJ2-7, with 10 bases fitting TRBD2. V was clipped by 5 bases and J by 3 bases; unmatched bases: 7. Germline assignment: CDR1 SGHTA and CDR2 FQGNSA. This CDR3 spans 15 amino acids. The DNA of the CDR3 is TGTGCCAGCAGCAGAGGACTAGCGGCTGACTACGAGCAGTACTTC. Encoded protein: CASSRGLAADYEQYF.

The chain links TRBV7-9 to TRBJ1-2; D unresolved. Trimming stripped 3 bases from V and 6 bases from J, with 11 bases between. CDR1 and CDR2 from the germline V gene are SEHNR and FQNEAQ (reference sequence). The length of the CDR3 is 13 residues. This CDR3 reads CASSLVSVDGYTF. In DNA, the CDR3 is TGTGCCAGCAGCTTGGTCTCGGTGGATGGCTACACCTTC.